The 10 T cell receptor beta chains in this list originate from one sample, sequenced in a study of PD-L1 blockade in urothelial cancer. Profiled with immunoSEQ multiplex PCR; TCRdb holds only in-frame clones, not every one. The data show under 30,000 clones, with roughly 80% seen just once and approximately 2.1% held by the top ten. The material sequenced was PBMCs, taken around atezolizumab (anti-PD-L1) treatment. Every receptor here comes from a man in his fifties with urothelial cancer.

This rearrangement joins TRBV6-4 to TRBJ2-1; 7 nucleotides align to TRBD2. V shed 6 bases, J shed 8 bases, and the junction held 10 bases outside the gene matches. Germline loops: CDR1 MRHNA, CDR2 SNTAGT. This CDR3 has 14 amino acids. The DNA for the CDR3 is TGTGCCAGCAGCAAGGTCGGGGGGAGCCATGAGCAGTTCTTC. Amino acid sequence: CASSKVGGSHEQFF.

The chain couples TRBV11-2 to TRBJ2-3; no firm D call. The V end was cut by 0 bases, the J end by 2 bases, with 12 bases between. The CDR3 loop spans 16 amino acids. The germline gives CDR1 SGHAT, CDR2 FQNNGV. In DNA form, the CDR3 reads TGTGCCAGCAGCTTAGATCGCCCTCAGAACACAGATACGCAGTATTTT. Residues: CASSLDRPQNTDTQYF.

This chain uses TRBV2 with TRBJ2-3; TRBD1 is a possible D gene (6 bases). Trimming took off 1 base at V and 3 bases at J, with 17 bases between the two ends. Looked up from germline, CDR1 is SNHLY and CDR2 is FYNNEI. This CDR3 comprises 17 residues. The CDR3 spells CASSEGRTRGKTDTQYF. The CDR3 DNA reads TGTGCCAGCAGTGAAGGACGCACCAGGGGCAAAACAGATACGCAGTATTTT.

The CDR3 DNA is TGTGCCAGTAGTATAGGGACAGGCCGTGTTCTGAACGGAGATACGCAGTATTTT. Its translation: CASSIGTGRVLNGDTQYF. The rearrangement uses TRBV19 and TRBJ2-3; TRBD1 agrees at 7 bases. Trimming removed 1 base from V and 5 bases from J; junction bases left unmatched: 15. Germline CDR1 reads LNHDA; CDR2 reads SQIVND (reference sequence). The CDR3 contains 18 residues.

The chain links TRBV19 to TRBJ2-7; 9 nucleotides agree with TRBD2. The CDR3 runs 15 residues. Germline CDR1 LNHDA, CDR2 SQIVND (reference sequence). The V and J ends lost 9 bases and 0 bases, in that order; junction bases with no gene match: 9. The CDR3 nucleotides read TGTGCCAGCCGGCCCCTAGCGGGAAGCTCCTACGAGCAGTACTTC. This translates into CASRPLAGSSYEQYF.

The rearrangement uses TRBV19 and TRBJ2-3, with a weak D call TRBD2 (6 bases). CDR3 size: 14 residues. V gave up 3 bases and J gave up 3 bases, with 10 bases separating them. Germline V gene sequence: CDR1 LNHDA, CDR2 SQIVND (reference sequence). This CDR3 is CASSMWGVTDTQYF. CDR3 DNA: TGTGCCAGTAGTATGTGGGGGGTGACAGATACGCAGTATTTT.

A single count supports this clone. This chain connects TRBV27 to TRBJ2-2, with TRBD1 identical over 7 bases. The CDR3 has 14 residues. V lost 8 bases and J lost 5; bases outside the gene matches: 8. The germline V gene has CDR1 MNHEY and CDR2 SMNVEV (reference sequence). The CDR3 coding sequence is TGTGCCAGCTTCGACACAGGGGCAACCGGGGAGCTGTTTTTT. Protein: CASFDTGATGELFF.

This chain uses TRBV6-4 with TRBJ2-1; 11 nucleotides agree with TRBD2. Germline V gene data show CDR1 as MRHNA and CDR2 as SNTAGT. Losses at the gene ends were 6 bases for V and 6 bases for J; bases not matched to a gene: 7. This CDR3 is 15 amino acids long. In DNA form, the CDR3 reads TGTGCCAGCAGCGCTGTTGGACTAGCGGGCAATGAGCAGTTCTTC. It specifies CASSAVGLAGNEQFF.

The chain carries TRBV4-1 and TRBJ1-5; 11 nucleotides match TRBD1. V was pared by 2 bases and J by 6 bases, with 6 bases of the junction left unmatched. The CDR3 contains 16 residues. Germline V lookup: CDR1 MGHRA, CDR2 YSYEKL. CDR3 protein: CASSQPGQGVSQPQHF. The CDR3 DNA reads TGCGCCAGCAGCCAACCGGGACAGGGGGTCAGTCAGCCCCAGCATTTT.

V is TRBV30 and J is TRBJ1-1, with unresolved D. Per germline, CDR1 GTSNPN and CDR2 SVGIG (reference sequence). V lost 2 bases, J lost 4 bases, and 11 bases lay in between. This CDR3 has 13 residues. The CDR3 sequence is CAWSRGMVTEAFF. Written as DNA, the CDR3 is TGTGCCTGGAGTCGCGGGATGGTCACTGAAGCTTTCTTT.